The present T cell receptor (beta chain) was sequenced within a study of blood T cell repertoires in COVID-19. Produced via immunoSEQ multiplex PCR; TCRdb's table is partial and in-frame only. The table lists about 220,000 clones, over 75% of them singletons. V gave up 2 bases and J gave up 5 bases; unmatched junction bases: 2. Germline-derived CDR1 and CDR2 are SGHDN and FVKESK. This CDR3 has 14 amino acids. Sequenced material: peripheral blood. The receptor was derived from a human donor in a cohort sampled during active COVID-19. The chain recombines TRBV14 with TRBJ2-3; 9 bases line up with TRBD2. CDR3 sequence (DNA): TGTGCCAGCAGCCAAACTAGCGGGCGAGATACGCAGTATTTT. It translates to CASSQTSGRDTQYF.